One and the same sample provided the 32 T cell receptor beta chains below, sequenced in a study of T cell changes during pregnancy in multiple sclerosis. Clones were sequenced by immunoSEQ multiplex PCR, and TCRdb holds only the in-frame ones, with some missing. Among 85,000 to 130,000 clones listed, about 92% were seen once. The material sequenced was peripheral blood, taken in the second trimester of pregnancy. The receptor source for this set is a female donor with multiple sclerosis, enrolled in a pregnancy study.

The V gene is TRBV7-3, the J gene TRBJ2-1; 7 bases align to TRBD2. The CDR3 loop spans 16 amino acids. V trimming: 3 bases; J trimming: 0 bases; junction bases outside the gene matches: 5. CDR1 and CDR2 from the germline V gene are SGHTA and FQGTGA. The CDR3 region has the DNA TGTGCCAGCAGCTTCATAGCGGGCAGCTCCTACAATGAGCAGTTCTTC. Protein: CASSFIAGSSYNEQFF.

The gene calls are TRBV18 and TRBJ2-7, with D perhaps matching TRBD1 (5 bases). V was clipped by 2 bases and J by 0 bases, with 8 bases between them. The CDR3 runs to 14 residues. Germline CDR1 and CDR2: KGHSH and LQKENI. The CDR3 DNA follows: TGTGCCAGCTCACCAGCAGGGAACTCCTACGAGCAGTACTTC. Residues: CASSPAGNSYEQYF.

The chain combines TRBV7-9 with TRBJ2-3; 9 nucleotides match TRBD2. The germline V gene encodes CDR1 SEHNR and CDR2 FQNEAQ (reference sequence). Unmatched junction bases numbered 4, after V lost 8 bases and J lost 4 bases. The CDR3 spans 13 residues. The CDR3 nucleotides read TGTGCCAGCGGCGCGGGGGGGCCAGATACGCAGTATTTT. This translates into CASGAGGPDTQYF.

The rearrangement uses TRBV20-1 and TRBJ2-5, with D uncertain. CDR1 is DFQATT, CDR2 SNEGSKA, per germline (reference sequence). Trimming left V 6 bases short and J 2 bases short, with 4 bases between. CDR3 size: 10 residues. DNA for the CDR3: TGCAGTGCCACACAAGAGACCCAGTACTTC. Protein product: CSATQETQYF.

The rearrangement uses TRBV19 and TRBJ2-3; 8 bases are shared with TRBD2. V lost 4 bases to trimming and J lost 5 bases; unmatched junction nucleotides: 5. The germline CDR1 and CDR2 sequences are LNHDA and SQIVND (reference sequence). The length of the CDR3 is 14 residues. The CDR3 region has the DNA TGTGCCAGTAGTAAAGCGGGAGTTAAAGATACGCAGTATTTT. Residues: CASSKAGVKDTQYF.

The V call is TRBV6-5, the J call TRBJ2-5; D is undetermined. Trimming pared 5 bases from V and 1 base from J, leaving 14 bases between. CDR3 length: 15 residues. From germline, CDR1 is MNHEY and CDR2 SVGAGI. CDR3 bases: TGTGCCAGCAGTCCAACTGGCGGTTCCCAAGAGACCCAGTACTTC. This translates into CASSPTGGSQETQYF.

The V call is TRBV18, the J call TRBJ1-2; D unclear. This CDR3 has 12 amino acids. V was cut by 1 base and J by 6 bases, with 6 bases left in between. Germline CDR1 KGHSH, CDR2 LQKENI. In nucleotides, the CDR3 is TGTGCCAGCTCACCACAGTCGGATGGCTACACCTTC. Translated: CASSPQSDGYTF. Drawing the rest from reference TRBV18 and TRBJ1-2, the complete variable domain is NAGVMQNPRHLVRRRGQEARLRCSPMKGHSHVYWYRQLPEEGLKFMVYLQKENIIDESGMPKERFSAEFPKEGPSILRIQQVVRGDSAAYFCASSPQSDGYTFGSGTRLTVV.

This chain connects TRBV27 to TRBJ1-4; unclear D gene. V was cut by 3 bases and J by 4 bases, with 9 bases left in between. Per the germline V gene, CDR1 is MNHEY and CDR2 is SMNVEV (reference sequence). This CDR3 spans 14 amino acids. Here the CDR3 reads CASSFAGINEKLFF. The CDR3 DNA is TGTGCCAGCAGTTTTGCCGGGATTAATGAAAAACTGTTTTTT.

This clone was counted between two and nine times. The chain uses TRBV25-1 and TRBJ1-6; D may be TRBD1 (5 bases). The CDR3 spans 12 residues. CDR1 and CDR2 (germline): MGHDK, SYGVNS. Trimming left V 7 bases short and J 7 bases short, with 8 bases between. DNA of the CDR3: TGTGCCAGCAACGGGGGGAATTCACCCCTCCACTTT. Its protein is CASNGGNSPLHF. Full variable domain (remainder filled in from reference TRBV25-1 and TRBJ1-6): EADIYQTPRYLVIGTGKKITLECSQTMGHDKMYWYQQDPGMELHLIHYSYGVNSTEKGDLSSESTVSRIRTEHFPLTLESARPSHTSQYLCASNGGNSPLHFGNGTRLTVT.

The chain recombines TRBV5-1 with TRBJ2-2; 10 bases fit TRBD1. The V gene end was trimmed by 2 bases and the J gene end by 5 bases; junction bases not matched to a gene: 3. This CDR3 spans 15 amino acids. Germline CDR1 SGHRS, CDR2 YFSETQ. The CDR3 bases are TGCGCCAGCAGCTTAGGGACAGGGGTTACCGGGGAGCTGTTTTTT. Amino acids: CASSLGTGVTGELFF.

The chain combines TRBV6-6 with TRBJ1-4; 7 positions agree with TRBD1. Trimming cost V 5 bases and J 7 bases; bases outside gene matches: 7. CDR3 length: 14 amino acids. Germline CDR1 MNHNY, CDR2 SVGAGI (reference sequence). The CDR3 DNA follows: TGTGCCAGCAGTCCTCTGGACAGGACTGAAAAACTGTTTTTT. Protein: CASSPLDRTEKLFF.

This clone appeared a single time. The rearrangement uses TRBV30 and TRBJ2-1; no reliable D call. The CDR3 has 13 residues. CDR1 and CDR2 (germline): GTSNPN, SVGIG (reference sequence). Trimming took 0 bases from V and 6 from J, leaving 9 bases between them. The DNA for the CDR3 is TGTGCCTGGAGTGTATTATATCCCAATGAGCAGTTCTTC. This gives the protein CAWSVLYPNEQFF. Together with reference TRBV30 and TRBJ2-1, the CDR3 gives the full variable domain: SQTIHQWPATLVQPVGSPLSLECTVEGTSNPNLYWYRQAAGRGLQLLFYSVGIGQISSEVPQNLSASRPQDRQFILSSKKLLLSDSGFYLCAWSVLYPNEQFFGPGTRLTVL.

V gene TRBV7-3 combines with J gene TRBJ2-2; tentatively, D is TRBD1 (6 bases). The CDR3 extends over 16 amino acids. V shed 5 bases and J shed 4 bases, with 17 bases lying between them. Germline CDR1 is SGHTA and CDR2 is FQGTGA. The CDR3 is CASSPGTGWGTGELFF. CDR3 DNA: TGTGCCAGCAGCCCGGGCACAGGGTGGGGCACCGGGGAGCTGTTTTTT.

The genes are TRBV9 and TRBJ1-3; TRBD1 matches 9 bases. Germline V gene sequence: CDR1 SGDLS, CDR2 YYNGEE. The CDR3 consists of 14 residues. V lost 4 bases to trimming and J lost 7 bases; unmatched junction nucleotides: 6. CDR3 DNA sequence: TGTGCCAGCAGCCCCCGGGACAGGGAGAACACCATATATTTT. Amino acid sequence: CASSPRDRENTIYF.

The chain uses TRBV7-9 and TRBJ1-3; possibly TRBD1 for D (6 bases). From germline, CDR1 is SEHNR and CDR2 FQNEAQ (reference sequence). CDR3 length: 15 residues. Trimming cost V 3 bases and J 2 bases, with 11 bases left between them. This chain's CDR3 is CASSLAQGAGNTIYF. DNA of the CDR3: TGTGCCAGCAGCTTGGCACAGGGAGCTGGAAACACCATATATTTT.

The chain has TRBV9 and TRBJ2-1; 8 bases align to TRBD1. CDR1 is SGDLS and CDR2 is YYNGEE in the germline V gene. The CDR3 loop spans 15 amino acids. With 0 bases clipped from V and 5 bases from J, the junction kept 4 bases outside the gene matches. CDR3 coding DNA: TGTGCCAGCAGCGTAGGGGACAGGTCCAACAATGAGCAGTTCTTC. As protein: CASSVGDRSNNEQFF.

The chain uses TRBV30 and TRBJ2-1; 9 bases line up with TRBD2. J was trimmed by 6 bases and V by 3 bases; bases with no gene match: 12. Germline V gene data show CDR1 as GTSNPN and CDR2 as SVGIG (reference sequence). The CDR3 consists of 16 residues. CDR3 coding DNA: TGTGCCTGGAGCCAACACTCCGGGACTAGCATCAATGAGCAGTTCTTC. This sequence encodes CAWSQHSGTSINEQFF.

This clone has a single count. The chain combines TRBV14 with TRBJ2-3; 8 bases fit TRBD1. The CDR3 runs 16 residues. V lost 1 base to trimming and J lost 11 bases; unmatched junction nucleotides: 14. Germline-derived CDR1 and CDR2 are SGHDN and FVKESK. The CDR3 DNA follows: TGTGCCAGCAGCCAAGGCGGACAGGGAGACTGGGTAAAGCAGTATTTT. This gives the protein CASSQGGQGDWVKQYF.

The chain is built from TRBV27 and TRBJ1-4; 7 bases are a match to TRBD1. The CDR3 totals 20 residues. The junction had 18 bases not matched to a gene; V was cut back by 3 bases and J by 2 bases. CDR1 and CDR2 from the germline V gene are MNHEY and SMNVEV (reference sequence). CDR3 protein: CASSFRGPLVVRGTNEKLFF. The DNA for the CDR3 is TGTGCCAGCAGTTTTAGGGGGCCCTTGGTGGTCCGCGGGACTAATGAAAAACTGTTTTTT.

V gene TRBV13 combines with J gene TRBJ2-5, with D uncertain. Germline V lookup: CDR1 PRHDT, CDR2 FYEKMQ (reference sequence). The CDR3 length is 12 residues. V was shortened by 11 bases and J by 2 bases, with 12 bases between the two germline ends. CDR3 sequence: CASQRRQETQYF. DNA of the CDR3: TGTGCCTCGCAACGGCGGCAAGAGACCCAGTACTTC.

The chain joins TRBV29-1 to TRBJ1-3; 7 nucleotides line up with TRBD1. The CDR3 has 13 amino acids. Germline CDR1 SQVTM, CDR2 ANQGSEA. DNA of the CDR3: TGCAGTGCCCGACAGGGATCTGGAAACACCATATATTTT. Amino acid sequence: CSARQGSGNTIYF.

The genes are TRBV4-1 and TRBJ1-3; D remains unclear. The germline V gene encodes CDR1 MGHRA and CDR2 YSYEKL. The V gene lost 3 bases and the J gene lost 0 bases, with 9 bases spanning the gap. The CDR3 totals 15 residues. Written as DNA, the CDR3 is TGCGCCAGCAGCCATCCGGGAATCTCTGGAAACACCATATATTTT. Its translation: CASSHPGISGNTIYF.

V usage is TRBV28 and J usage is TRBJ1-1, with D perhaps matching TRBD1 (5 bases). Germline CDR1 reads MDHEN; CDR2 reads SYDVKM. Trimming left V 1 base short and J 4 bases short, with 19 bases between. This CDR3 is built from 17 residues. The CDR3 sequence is CASSLSGLNLDSTEAFF. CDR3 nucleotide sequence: TGTGCCAGCAGTTTATCCGGATTGAACTTAGACAGCACTGAAGCTTTCTTT.

CDR3 coding DNA: TGCGCCAGCAGTGACCATGGGGCAGGGGGACAGCCCCAGCATTTT. As protein: CASSDHGAGGQPQHF. The gene calls are TRBV10-2 and TRBJ1-5; 7 bases agree with TRBD1. V was pared by 3 bases and J by 7 bases, with 9 bases of the junction left unmatched. This CDR3 region has 15 residues. CDR1 WSHSY and CDR2 SAAADI come from the germline V gene.

In nucleotides, the CDR3 is TGTGCCAGCAGGCGTCGGGGGGTCGACGAAAAACTGTTTTTT. It specifies CASRRRGVDEKLFF. The chain recombines TRBV11-2 with TRBJ1-4; D perhaps matches TRBD1 (5 bases). Trimming left V 6 bases short and J 8 bases short, with 16 bases between. Germline V gene data show CDR1 as SGHAT and CDR2 as FQNNGV. This CDR3 is 14 amino acids long. Full variable domain (missing parts from reference TRBV11-2 and TRBJ1-4): EAGVAQSPRYKIIEKRQSVAFWCNPISGHATLYWYQQILGQGPKLLIQFQNNGVVDDSQLPKDRFSAERLKGVDSTLKIQPAKLEDSAVYLCASRRRGVDEKLFFGSGTQLSVL.

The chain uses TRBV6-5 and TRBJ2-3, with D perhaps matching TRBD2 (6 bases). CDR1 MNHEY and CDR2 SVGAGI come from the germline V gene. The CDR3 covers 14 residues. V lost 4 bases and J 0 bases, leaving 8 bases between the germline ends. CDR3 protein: CASSFSGSTDTQYF. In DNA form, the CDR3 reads TGTGCCAGCAGTTTCAGCGGGAGCACAGATACGCAGTATTTT.

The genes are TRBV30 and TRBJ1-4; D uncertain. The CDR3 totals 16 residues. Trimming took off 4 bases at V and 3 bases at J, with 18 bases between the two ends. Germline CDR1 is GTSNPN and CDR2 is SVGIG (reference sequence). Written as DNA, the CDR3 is TGTGCCTGGACCTCGTTCAGAGGGAGGGCTAATGAAAAACTGTTTTTT. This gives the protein CAWTSFRGRANEKLFF.

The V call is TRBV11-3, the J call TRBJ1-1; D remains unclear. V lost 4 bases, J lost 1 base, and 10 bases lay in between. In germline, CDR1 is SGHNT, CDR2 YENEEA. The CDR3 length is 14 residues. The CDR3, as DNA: TGTGCCAGCAGCTCGGTGGCGGGGAACACTGAAGCTTTCTTT. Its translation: CASSSVAGNTEAFF.

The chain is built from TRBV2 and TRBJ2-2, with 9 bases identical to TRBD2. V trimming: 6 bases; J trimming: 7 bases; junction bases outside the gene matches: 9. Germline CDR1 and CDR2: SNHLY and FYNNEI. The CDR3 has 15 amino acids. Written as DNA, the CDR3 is TGTGCCAGCAGCCTTGATGGGACTAGCAACGGGGAGCTGTTTTTT. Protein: CASSLDGTSNGELFF. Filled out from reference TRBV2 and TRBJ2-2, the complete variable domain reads EPEVTQTPSHQVTQMGQEVILRCVPISNHLYFYWYRQILGQKVEFLVSFYNNEISEKSEIFDDQFSVERPDGSNFTLKIRSTKLEDSAMYFCASSLDGTSNGELFFGEGSRLTVL.

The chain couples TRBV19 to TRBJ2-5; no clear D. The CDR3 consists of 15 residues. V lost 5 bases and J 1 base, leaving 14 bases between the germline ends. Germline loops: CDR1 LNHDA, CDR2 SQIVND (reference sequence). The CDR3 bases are TGTGCCAGTAGTCCCCCTGGCAGGCGCCAAGAGACCCAGTACTTC. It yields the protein CASSPPGRRQETQYF.

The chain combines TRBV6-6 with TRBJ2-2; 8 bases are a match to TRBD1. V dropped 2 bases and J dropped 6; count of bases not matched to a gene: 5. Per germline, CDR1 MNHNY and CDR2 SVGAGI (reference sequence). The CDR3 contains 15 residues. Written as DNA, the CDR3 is TGTGCCAGCAGTTACCTCCAGGGGGCCGCCGGGGAGCTGTTTTTT. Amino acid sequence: CASSYLQGAAGELFF.

CDR3 region: CASSLRDRDEKLFF. The CDR3 nucleotides read TGTGCCAGCTCACTCCGGGACAGGGACGAAAAACTGTTTTTT. The chain recombines TRBV18 with TRBJ1-4; TRBD1 agrees at 9 bases. This CDR3 is 14 amino acids long. Germline V gives CDR1 KGHSH, CDR2 LQKENI. The trim removed 4 bases at V and 8 bases at J, leaving 5 bases unmatched.